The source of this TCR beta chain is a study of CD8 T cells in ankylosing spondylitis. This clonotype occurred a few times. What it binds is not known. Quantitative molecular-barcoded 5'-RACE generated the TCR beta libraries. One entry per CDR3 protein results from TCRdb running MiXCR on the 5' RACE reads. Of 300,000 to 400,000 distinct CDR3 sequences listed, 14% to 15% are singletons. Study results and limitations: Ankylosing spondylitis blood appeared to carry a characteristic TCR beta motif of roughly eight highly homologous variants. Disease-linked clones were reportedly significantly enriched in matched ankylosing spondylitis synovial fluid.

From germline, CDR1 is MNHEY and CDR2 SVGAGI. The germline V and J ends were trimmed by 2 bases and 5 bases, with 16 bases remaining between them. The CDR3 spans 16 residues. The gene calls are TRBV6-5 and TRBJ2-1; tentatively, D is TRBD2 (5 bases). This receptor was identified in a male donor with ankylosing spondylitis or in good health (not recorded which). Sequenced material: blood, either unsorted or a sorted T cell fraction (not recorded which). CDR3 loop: CASSYDYIMLNNEQFF. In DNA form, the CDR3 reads TGTGCCAGCAGTTACGACTACATAATGCTCAACAATGAGCAGTTCTTC.